The 28 T cell receptor beta chains below were found in one sample sequenced in a study of OX40 agonist ivuxolimab in advanced cancers. Sequenced by immunoSEQ multiplex PCR; TCRdb stores in-frame clones only, minus some. Counted here are 60,000 to 80,000 clones, 84% occurring once; the ten biggest clones make up about 1.7%. The material sequenced was CD4+ or CD8+ T cells sorted from blood, taken in a trial of the OX40 agonist ivuxolimab. Source of these receptors: an adult with an advanced solid tumor such as melanoma, head and neck, liver or kidney cancer.

This clone was recorded only once. This chain links TRBV10-1 with TRBJ2-2; 7 nucleotides line up with TRBD1. V lost 3 bases, J lost 2 bases, and 3 bases stayed unmatched. This CDR3 is built from 15 residues. CDR1 and CDR2 from the germline V gene are WNHNN and SYGVQD (reference sequence). CDR3 in DNA: TGCGCCAGCAGTGACGGGACAGCCAACACCGGGGAGCTGTTTTTT. It yields the protein CASSDGTANTGELFF.

The chain is built from TRBV27 and TRBJ2-6; D gene uncertain. Between the trimmed V and J ends, which lost 5 bases and 2 bases, there was a span of 4 bases. The CDR3 covers 13 residues. In germline, CDR1 is MNHEY, CDR2 SMNVEV (reference sequence). Written as DNA, the CDR3 is TGTGCCAGCAGTCGGCCTGGGGCCAACGTCCTGACTTTC. It codes for CASSRPGANVLTF.

The J gene is TRBJ2-3, the V gene TRBV21-1; the DNA was not compared with TRBD2, the D call given in the table. TRBV21-1 is marked as a pseudogene. CDR3 length: 16 residues. CDR3 region: CASSKVWTHSTDTQYF. DNA of the CDR3: TGTGCCAGCAGCAAAGTTTGGACTCATAGCACAGATACGCAGTATTTT.

In this sample, this clone turned up a few times. The rearrangement uses TRBV19 and TRBJ2-6, with a possible D match to TRBD2 (6 bases). The CDR3 contains 15 residues. Germline CDR1 and CDR2: LNHDA and SQIVND (reference sequence). V dropped 5 bases and J dropped 3 bases, with 11 bases sitting between them. This CDR3 reads CASSPRRDGANVLTF. Here the CDR3 DNA reads TGTGCCAGTAGTCCCCGGAGGGATGGGGCCAACGTCCTGACTTTC.

The V gene is TRBV6-5, the J gene TRBJ1-1; D is unresolved. V was pared by 0 bases and J by 1 base, with 6 bases between. The CDR3 spans 14 residues. From germline, CDR1 is MNHEY and CDR2 SVGAGI. In nucleotides, the CDR3 is TGTGCCAGCAGTTACTCGGACCAGAACACTGAAGCTTTCTTT. Amino acid sequence: CASSYSDQNTEAFF.

This clone was counted between two and nine times. The rearrangement uses TRBV19 and TRBJ1-1, with D uncertain. V dropped 6 bases and J dropped 1 base, with 12 bases sitting between them. Per the germline V gene, CDR1 is LNHDA and CDR2 is SQIVND (reference sequence). The CDR3 has 14 residues. The CDR3, as DNA: TGTGCCAGTAGAGGTAGAATACCGAACACTGAAGCTTTCTTT. Its translation is CASRGRIPNTEAFF.

The chain has TRBV6-1 and TRBJ2-7; D unclear. Trimming left V 4 bases short and J 2 bases short, with 12 bases between. Germline V gene sequence: CDR1 MNHNS, CDR2 SASEGT. The CDR3 is made up of 14 amino acids. The CDR3 region is CASSVGPPTYEQYF. The CDR3 DNA reads as TGTGCCAGCAGTGTCGGTCCCCCGACCTACGAGCAGTACTTC.

The chain employs TRBV9 and TRBJ2-7; TRBD1 might be the D (6 bases). The germline gives CDR1 SGDLS, CDR2 YYNGEE. Trimming stripped 3 bases from V and 0 bases from J, with 7 bases between. The CDR3 extends over 13 amino acids. The CDR3 protein is CASSGDTSYEQYF. CDR3 DNA sequence: TGTGCCAGCAGCGGGGACACCTCCTACGAGCAGTACTTC.

The V call is TRBV2, the J call TRBJ1-2, with a weak D call TRBD1 (5 bases). The germline V gene has CDR1 SNHLY and CDR2 FYNNEI. This CDR3 comprises 13 residues. The V and J ends lost 7 bases and 8 bases respectively, with 17 bases between them. The CDR3 DNA follows: TGTGCCAGCAACGTTCAGGGTGAGAGCGGCTACACCTTC. It specifies CASNVQGESGYTF. The variable domain in full, completed from reference TRBV2 and TRBJ1-2, reads EPEVTQTPSHQVTQMGQEVILRCVPISNHLYFYWYRQILGQKVEFLVSFYNNEISEKSEIFDDQFSVERPDGSNFTLKIRSTKLEDSAMYFCASNVQGESGYTFGSGTRLTVV.

The chain joins TRBV2 to TRBJ1-2; D is undetermined. The germline V gene encodes CDR1 SNHLY and CDR2 FYNNEI. V was cut by 5 bases and J by 3 bases, with 16 bases left in between. The CDR3 has 15 amino acids. The CDR3 DNA reads TGTGCCAGCAGTCCGCGCCGGGGATCTTACTATGGCTACACCTTC. This sequence encodes CASSPRRGSYYGYTF.

The chain employs TRBV5-1 and TRBJ2-7; D possibly corresponds to TRBD2 (5 bases). The CDR3 sequence is 14 residues long. Germline V CDR1 and CDR2: SGHRS, YFSETQ. V lost 5 bases, J lost 3 bases, and 15 bases lay in between. The CDR3 DNA follows: TGCGCCAGCAGTTCCTGGGGAGACCTCTACGAGCAGTACTTC. It translates to CASSSWGDLYEQYF.

The chain links TRBV6-5 to TRBJ1-1; possible D gene TRBD1, 5 bases. Germline lookup yields CDR1 MNHEY and CDR2 SVGAGI. Trimming removed 0 bases at V and 5 bases at J, with 13 bases between. The CDR3 loop spans 15 amino acids. DNA of the CDR3: TGTGCCAGCAGTTACTCGGGGGTTTCGGGTACTGAAGCTTTCTTT. It codes for CASSYSGVSGTEAFF.

This chain uses TRBV5-1 with TRBJ2-5; D not resolved. The CDR3 has 14 amino acids. Germline V CDR1 and CDR2: SGHRS, YFSETQ. The V gene lost 0 bases and the J gene lost 2 bases, with 8 bases spanning the gap. The CDR3 reads CASSLGQRQETQYF. The CDR3 nucleotides read TGCGCCAGCAGCTTGGGGCAGCGACAAGAGACCCAGTACTTC.

The chain uses TRBV7-2 and TRBJ1-3; TRBD1 agrees at 7 bases. J was trimmed by 0 bases and V by 4 bases; bases with no gene match: 6. CDR3 length: 16 amino acids. From germline, CDR1 is SGHTA and CDR2 FQGNSA. The DNA of the CDR3 is TGTGCCAGCAGCTCAATCGCAGGGGGCTCTGGAAACACCATATATTTT. Protein: CASSSIAGGSGNTIYF. The full variable domain, with the rest looked up from reference TRBV7-2 and TRBJ1-3, is GAGVSQSPSNKVTEKGKDVELRCDPISGHTALYWYRQSLGQGLEFLIYFQGNSAPDKSGLPSDRFSAERTGGSVSTLTIQRTQQEDSAVYLCASSSIAGGSGNTIYFGEGSWLTVV.

In nucleotides, the CDR3 is TGTGCCAGCAGCCCGCTCAGTTCCGTACTCTCTGGAAACACCATATATTTT. Amino acid sequence: CASSPLSSVLSGNTIYF. J is TRBJ1-3 and V is TRBV5-5; D remains ambiguous. V dropped 4 bases and J dropped 0 bases, with 17 bases sitting between them. The CDR3 is made up of 17 amino acids. The germline CDR1 and CDR2 sequences are SGHKS and YYEKEE (reference sequence).

The gene calls are TRBV5-4 and TRBJ2-7, with unresolved D. Trimming took off 4 bases at V and 1 base at J, with 12 bases between the two ends. This CDR3 spans 14 amino acids. Germline assignment: CDR1 SGHNT and CDR2 YYREEE (reference sequence). CDR3 DNA: TGTGCCAGCAGCGTAGAATCCCTATCCTACGAGCAGTACTTC. It translates to CASSVESLSYEQYF.

The rearrangement links TRBV15 to TRBJ2-2, with D maybe TRBD2 (6 bases). There are 15 residues in the CDR3. Germline V gives CDR1 LNHNV, CDR2 YYDKDF (reference sequence). Trimming left V 2 bases short and J 1 base short, with 8 bases between. The CDR3 spells CATSRLAENTGELFF. The CDR3 nucleotides read TGTGCCACCAGCAGATTAGCGGAGAACACCGGGGAGCTGTTTTTT.

The sample holds one count of this clone. The chain has TRBV28 and TRBJ2-5, with D possibly being TRBD1 (6 bases). This CDR3 is built from 13 residues. Deletions cut 7 bases from V and 4 bases from J, with 13 bases between. CDR1 and CDR2 (germline): MDHEN, SYDVKM. The CDR3 reads CASTQQGRETQYF. The CDR3 coding sequence is TGTGCCAGCACCCAACAGGGTAGAGAGACCCAGTACTTC.

The genes are TRBV14 and TRBJ2-7; D is uncertain. CDR1 is SGHDN and CDR2 is FVKESK in the germline V gene. The V end lost 4 bases, the J end lost 2 bases, and 12 bases lay between the germline ends. The CDR3 length is 14 residues. CDR3 loop: CASSPLGRPYEQYF. DNA of the CDR3: TGTGCCAGCAGCCCCCTAGGACGCCCCTACGAGCAGTACTTC.

The chain recombines TRBV5-6 with TRBJ1-4, with unresolved D. Per germline, CDR1 SGHDT and CDR2 YYEEEE. The CDR3 covers 16 residues. The ends were cut back, 0 bases at V and 3 bases at J, with 12 bases in the middle. DNA of the CDR3: TGTGCCAGCAGCTTGGTAAGGGAGTCGGCTAATGAAAAACTGTTTTTT. It encodes CASSLVRESANEKLFF.

The chain has TRBV5-1 and TRBJ2-6, with TRBD1 as a possible D gene (6 bases). Trimming took off 4 bases at V and 0 bases at J, with 17 bases between the two ends. From germline, CDR1 is SGHRS and CDR2 YFSETQ. The CDR3 has 18 amino acids. CDR3: CASSPWQGTYSGANVLTF. The DNA of the CDR3 is TGCGCCAGCAGCCCCTGGCAGGGGACGTACTCTGGGGCCAACGTCCTGACTTTC.

DNA for the CDR3: TGTGCCATCAGCAGCGGGGGCGAGCAATATGAGCAGTTCTTC. This codes for CAISSGGEQYEQFF. The J gene is TRBJ2-1, the V gene TRBV10-3; the match to TRBD2 covers 8 bases. This CDR3 region has 14 residues. Germline trimming cut 6 bases from V and 8 bases from J; bases unmatched to any gene: 9. Germline V gene sequence: CDR1 ENHRY, CDR2 SYGVKD.

This chain joins TRBV28 and TRBJ1-2; TRBD1 agrees at 7 bases. The junction had 5 bases not matched to a gene; V was cut back by 2 bases and J by 8 bases. Germline loops: CDR1 MDHEN, CDR2 SYDVKM. The CDR3 runs 13 residues. CDR3 region: CASSLEGARGYTF. Written as DNA, the CDR3 is TGTGCCAGCAGTTTAGAGGGGGCAAGAGGCTACACCTTC.

The chain uses TRBV7-2 and TRBJ2-5; D is perhaps TRBD1 or TRBD2 (5 bases each). Trimming left V 1 base short and J 5 bases short, with 14 bases between. This CDR3 is built from 15 residues. Germline V gives CDR1 SGHTA, CDR2 FQGNSA. The DNA of the CDR3 is TGTGCCAGCAGCTTAGTTGGGTCCTGGGGGGAGACCCAGTACTTC. It translates to CASSLVGSWGETQYF.

This chain joins TRBV28 and TRBJ1-5; unclear D gene. The CDR3 is 16 residues long. V gave up 5 bases and J gave up 6 bases, with 20 bases separating them. Germline CDR1 and CDR2: MDHEN and SYDVKM. CDR3 nucleotides: TGTGCCAGCAGTGCCCTGGGGATCTCACGCGGTCAGCCCCAGCATTTT. This gives the protein CASSALGISRGQPQHF. The whole variable domain, remainder taken from reference TRBV28 and TRBJ1-5, is DVKVTQSSRYLVKRTGEKVFLECVQDMDHENMFWYRQDPGLGLRLIYFSYDVKMKEKGDIPEGYSVSREKKERFSLILESASTNQTSMYLCASSALGISRGQPQHFGDGTRLSIL.

This chain uses TRBV5-1 with TRBJ2-7; 8 bases are shared with TRBD1. The J segment lost 5 bases and the V segment lost 4 bases, leaving 2 bases of the junction unmatched. The CDR3 runs to 12 residues. Looked up from germline, CDR1 is SGHRS and CDR2 is YFSETQ. The CDR3 loop reads CASSVTGDEQYF. CDR3 nucleotides: TGCGCCAGCAGCGTGACAGGGGACGAGCAGTACTTC.

The genes are TRBV4-2 and TRBJ2-3; a weak D match, TRBD2 (6 bases). The V end lost 0 bases, the J end lost 2 bases, and 12 bases lay between the germline ends. Germline V CDR1 and CDR2: LGHNA, YNFKEQ. This CDR3 is 16 amino acids long. The CDR3 loop is CASSQEGSGLTDTQYF. CDR3 coding DNA: TGTGCCAGCAGCCAAGAGGGTAGCGGCCTCACAGATACGCAGTATTTT.

This chain joins TRBV19 and TRBJ1-2, with 7 positions matching TRBD1. CDR1 is LNHDA, CDR2 SQIVND, per germline (reference sequence). The length of the CDR3 is 12 residues. Unmatched junction bases numbered 6, after V lost 5 bases and J lost 9 bases. CDR3 nucleotides: TGTGCCAGTAGTGTCCGACAGGGCCGCTACACCTTC. Translation: CASSVRQGRYTF.